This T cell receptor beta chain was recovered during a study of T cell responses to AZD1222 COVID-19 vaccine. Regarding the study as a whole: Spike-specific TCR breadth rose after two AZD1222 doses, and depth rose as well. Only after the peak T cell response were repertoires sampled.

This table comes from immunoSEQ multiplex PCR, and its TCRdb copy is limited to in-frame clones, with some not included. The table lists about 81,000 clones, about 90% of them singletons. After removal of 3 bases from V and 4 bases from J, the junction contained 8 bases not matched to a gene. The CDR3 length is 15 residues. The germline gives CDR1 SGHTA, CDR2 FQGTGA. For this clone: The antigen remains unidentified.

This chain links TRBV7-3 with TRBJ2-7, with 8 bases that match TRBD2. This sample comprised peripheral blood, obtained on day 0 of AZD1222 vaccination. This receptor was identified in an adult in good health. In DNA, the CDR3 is TGTGCCAGCAGCTTTGGAGCGGGAGAGGGGTACGAGCAGTACTTC. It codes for CASSFGAGEGYEQYF.